The source of this TCR beta chain is a study of T cell changes during pregnancy in multiple sclerosis. Assay used: immunoSEQ multiplex PCR; TCRdb lists only in-frame clones, some missing. The data hold almost 50,000 clones, with roughly 93% observed a single time. This CDR3 is built from 15 residues. From germline, CDR1 is LGHNA and CDR2 YNFKEQ. Trimming cost V 1 base and J 6 bases; bases outside gene matches: 6. V gene TRBV4-2 combines with J gene TRBJ1-2; TRBD1 matches at 9 bases. The source was CD4+ T cells from peripheral blood mononuclear cells, collected in the second trimester of pregnancy. The receptor comes from a female donor in good health, enrolled as a control in a pregnancy study. The CDR3 region has the DNA TGTGCCAGCAGCCAAGGGACAGGGGTGTCTCATGGCTACACCTTC. Amino acids: CASSQGTGVSHGYTF.